This TCR beta chain was found in a study of cytotoxic CD8 clonotypes in ibrutinib-treated CLL (dated by TCRdb to the early 2020s). General notes on the study: In this cohort, 15 patients were treatment-naive and about a dozen were relapsed/refractory, while about 18 had unmutated IGHV. Partial responses were observed in 24 patients and complete responses in 2; after a median follow-up of roughly 62 months, remission was maintained in 14 patients and progression was observed in about twelve. The response samples were drawn at a median of approximately twelve months into treatment, with a range of roughly 6 to 36 months. An average of about 250,000 productive templates and some 99,000 productive rearrangements was obtained per sample. Longitudinal samples were obtainable from about 30% of the 86 participants in the trial. Cryopreserved peripheral blood mononuclear cells were obtained prior to treatment, at the time of response, and at either disease progression or sustained remission. Every remission and progressive disease sample was obtained while ibrutinib was still being received by the patients.

The research as a whole found: Sampling times were not matched between patients in sustained remission and patients whose disease was progressing, and lymph node repertoires were not examined. Public clonotypes were rare and either contracted or stayed stable during treatment, and the rise in clonality at ibrutinib response reflected the expansion of private clonotypes. Baseline clonality was found to be higher than that of age-matched healthy donors and was strongly correlated with circulating CD8+ T-cell counts. At ibrutinib response clonality went up, during sustained remission it held steady, and at progression it dropped back toward baseline.

For TCR beta library preparation, around 2 micrograms of genomic DNA were isolated from cryopreserved PBMCs. Longitudinal blood samples from CLL patients on ibrutinib monotherapy were analyzed using high-throughput TCR beta sequencing. The patients were enrolled in a single-center, open-label phase 2 trial of ibrutinib monotherapy. As concerns this clone: What antigen it recognizes has not been identified. No clone much larger than this one lies a single base away; base qualities are absent.

A MiSeq instrument was used for deep resolution sequencing, which targeted depths ranging from 1 in 1 million up to 1 in 200,000 T cells, with coverage averaging 10x for each clonotype. The immunoSEQ hsTCRB Kit was used to generate the TCR beta libraries. The authors processed their data as follows. The data were analyzed with ImmunoSEQ Analyzer and ImmunoSEQ Data Assistant, and V, D and J gene assignments followed IMGT definitions. Clonality, which ranges from 0 to 1, was calculated by subtracting the normalized Shannon entropy of productive rearrangement frequencies from one. Only overrepresented clonotypes making up at least 0.05% of each patient's repertoire were included in the public clonotype analysis. Approximately 14 age-matched healthy donor repertoires from immuneACCESS served as clonality controls. What TCRdb holds here is the immuneACCESS table cut down to in-frame rearrangements. Part of the clones is not present; checked against another copy, under half of the missing clones reflect an unresolved V gene, and the others are unexplained. That table supplies the V and J calls and clone size; D and trimming were determined from the DNA. Recorded for this sample are approximately 320,000 clones; roughly 67% of them occurred a single time. The top ten clones comprise around 6.3% of the sample.

Here V drops 4 bases and J drops 2 bases, and the junction holds 14 bases not matched to any gene. From the cysteine through the phenylalanine, the CDR3 covers 17 amino acids. Only the CDR3 portion is preserved as DNA: 51 bases, with reading frame beginning at the first base. The CDR1 and CDR2 encoded by the germline V gene (reference sequence) are SEHNR and FQNEAQ. The sequence is built from TRBV7-9 and TRBJ2-7, with 7 middle bases fitting TRBD1. The clonotype originates from a human donor with chronic lymphocytic leukemia. This sample comprised PBMCs, obtained after 36 months of ibrutinib treatment. The DNA is as follows: TGTGCCAGCAGCTCCTTGGCACCGGTGGACAGGCCCTACGAGCAGTACTTC. It specifies CASSSLAPVDRPYEQYF.